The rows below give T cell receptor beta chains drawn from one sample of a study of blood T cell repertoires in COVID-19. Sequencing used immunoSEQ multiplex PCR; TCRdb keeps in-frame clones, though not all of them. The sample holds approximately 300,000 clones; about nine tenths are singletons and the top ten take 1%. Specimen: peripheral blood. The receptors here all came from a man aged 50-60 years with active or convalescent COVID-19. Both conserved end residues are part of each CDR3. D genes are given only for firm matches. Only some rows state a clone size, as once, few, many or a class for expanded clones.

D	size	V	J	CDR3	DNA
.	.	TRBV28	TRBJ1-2	CASRIPDGGPSQGYTF	TGTGCCAGCAGAATCCCCGACGGGGGGCCCTCGCAGGGCTACACCTTC
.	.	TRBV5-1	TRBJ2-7	CASSPFPRAGSYEQYF	TGCGCCAGCAGCCCATTCCCGAGGGCTGGTTCCTACGAGCAGTACTTC
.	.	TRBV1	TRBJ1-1	CTSSRAEQGENTEAFF	TGCACCAGCAGCCGCGCAGAACAGGGGGAGAACACTGAAGCTTTCTTT
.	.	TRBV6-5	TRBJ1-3	CASSWGGSSGNTIYF	TGTGCCAGCAGTTGGGGCGGGAGCTCTGGAAACACCATATATTTT
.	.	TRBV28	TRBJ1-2	CASSLQDRWYGYTF	TGTGCCAGCAGTCTCCAAGACAGGTGGTATGGCTACACCTTC
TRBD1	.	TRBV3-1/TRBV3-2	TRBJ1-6	CASSHDRDSPLHF	TGTGCCAGCAGCCATGACAGGGATTCACCCCTCCACTTT
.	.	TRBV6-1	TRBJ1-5	CASSEVDAFELYSNQPQHF	TGTGCCAGCAGTGAAGTCGATGCCTTTGAACTATATAGCAATCAGCCCCAGCATTTT
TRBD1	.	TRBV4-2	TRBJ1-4	CASSLRGGDRGSTTNEKLFF	TGTGCCAGCAGCCTACGCGGAGGAGACAGGGGGAGTACAACTAATGAAAAACTGTTTTTT
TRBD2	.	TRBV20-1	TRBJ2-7	CSASLAGGPNEQYF	TGCAGTGCTAGTTTGGCGGGAGGGCCTAACGAGCAGTACTTC
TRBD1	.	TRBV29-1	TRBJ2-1	CSVEEKGTGWDEQFF	TGCAGCGTTGAAGAAAAGGGGACAGGGTGGGATGAGCAGTTCTTC
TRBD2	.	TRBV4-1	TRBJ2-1	CASSQEELAGGTNEQFF	TGCGCCAGCAGCCAAGAGGAACTAGCGGGCGGGACCAATGAGCAGTTCTTC
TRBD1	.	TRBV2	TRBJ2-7	CASRPGQGAYEQYF	TGTGCCAGCAGACCTGGACAGGGGGCTTACGAGCAGTACTTC
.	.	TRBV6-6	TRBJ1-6	CASSYSGGTRNSPLHF	TGTGCCAGCAGTTACTCGGGGGGTACGCGAAATTCACCCCTCCACTTT
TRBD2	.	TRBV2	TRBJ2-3	CASSKGLAGTDTQYF	TGTGCCAGCAGTAAAGGACTAGCGGGCACAGATACGCAGTATTTT
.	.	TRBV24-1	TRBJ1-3	CATSPLNHTGNSGNTIYF	TGTGCCACCAGTCCCCTTAATCATACAGGGAACTCTGGAAACACCATATATTTT
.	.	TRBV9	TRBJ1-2	CASSVGAGYRYGYTF	TGTGCCAGCAGCGTAGGAGCAGGGTACCGCTATGGCTACACCTTC
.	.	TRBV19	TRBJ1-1	CASSIGSASGDTEAFF	TGTGCCAGTAGTATAGGGTCAGCCTCCGGGGACACTGAAGCTTTCTTT
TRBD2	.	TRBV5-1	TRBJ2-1	CASSLVPGTTYNEQFF	TGCGCCAGCAGCTTGGTTCCGGGGACTACCTACAATGAGCAGTTCTTC
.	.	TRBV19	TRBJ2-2	CASTARESVNTGELFF	TGTGCCAGTACCGCCCGAGAAAGCGTGAACACCGGGGAGCTGTTTTTT
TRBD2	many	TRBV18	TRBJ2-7	CASSPKRGAGYEQYF	TGTGCCAGCTCTCCTAAGCGGGGAGCGGGCTACGAGCAGTACTTC
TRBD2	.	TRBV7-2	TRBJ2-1	CASSFLSGGYNEQFF	TGTGCCAGCAGCTTTCTCAGCGGGGGTTACAATGAGCAGTTCTTC
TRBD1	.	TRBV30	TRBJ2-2	CAWSPRTGAQNTGELFF	TGTGCCTGGAGCCCCCGGACAGGGGCCCAGAACACCGGGGAGCTGTTTTTT
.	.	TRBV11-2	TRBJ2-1	CASSLLGYEQFF	TGTGCCAGCAGCTTACTCGGGTATGAGCAGTTCTTC
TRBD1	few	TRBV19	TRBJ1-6	CASRRDRGRAPLHF	TGTGCCAGTAGGCGGGACAGGGGCAGGGCACCCCTCCACTTT
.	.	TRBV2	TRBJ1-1	CASSDYPNTEAFF	TGTGCCAGCAGTGATTATCCGAACACTGAAGCTTTCTTT
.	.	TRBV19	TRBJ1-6	CASSIGWSGSPLHF	TGTGCCAGTAGTATTGGCTGGTCGGGTTCACCCCTCCACTTT
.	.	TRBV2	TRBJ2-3	CASSRGLKNTDTQYF	TGTGCCAGCAGTAGAGGACTGAAAAACACAGATACGCAGTATTTT
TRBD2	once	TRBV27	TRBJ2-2	CASSYSRTSRGGGELFF	TGTGCCAGCAGTTACTCCAGGACTAGCCGTGGCGGCGGGGAGCTGTTTTTT
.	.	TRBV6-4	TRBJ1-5	CASSDGVRDGNQPQHF	TGTGCCAGCAGTGACGGGGTGAGGGATGGCAATCAGCCCCAGCATTTT
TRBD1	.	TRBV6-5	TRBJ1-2	CASRPGQGPGGYTF	TGTGCCAGCAGACCGGGACAGGGACCTGGTGGCTACACCTTC
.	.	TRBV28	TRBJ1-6	CASSLDVRNSPLHF	TGTGCCAGCAGTCTAGACGTAAGGAATTCACCCCTCCACTTT
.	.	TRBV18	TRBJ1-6	CASSPPSNSPLHF	TGTGCCAGCTCACCACCGAGTAATTCACCCCTCCACTTT
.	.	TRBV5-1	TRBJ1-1	CASSLQGRTEAFF	TGCGCCAGCAGTTTGCAGGGGCGCACTGAAGCTTTCTTT
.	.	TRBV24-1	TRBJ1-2	CATSEGGYGYTF	TGTGCCACCAGTGAAGGAGGATATGGCTACACCTTC
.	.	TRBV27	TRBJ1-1	CASSQTLGVMTTEAFF	TGTGCCAGCAGTCAGACTCTCGGGGTGATGACCACTGAAGCTTTCTTT
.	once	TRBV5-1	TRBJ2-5	CASSFGVLGEETQYF	TGCGCCAGCAGCTTCGGAGTTTTAGGGGAAGAGACCCAGTACTTC
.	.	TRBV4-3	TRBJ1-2	CASSQGRTEIYGYTF	TGCGCCAGCAGCCAAGGCCGGACTGAGATCTATGGCTACACCTTC
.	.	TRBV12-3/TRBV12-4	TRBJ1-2	CASSPGESYGYTF	TGTGCCAGCAGTCCAGGGGAGTCCTATGGCTACACCTTC
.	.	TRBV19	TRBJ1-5	CASNRYNQPQHF	TGTGCCAGCAACAGATACAATCAGCCCCAGCATTTT
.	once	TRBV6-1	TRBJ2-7	CASSEARDLGQGYYEQYF	TGTGCCAGCAGTGAAGCGCGGGACCTCGGGCAGGGTTACTACGAGCAGTACTTC
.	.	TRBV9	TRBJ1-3	CASSVGQNSGNTIYF	TGTGCCAGCAGCGTAGGACAGAACTCTGGAAACACCATATATTTT
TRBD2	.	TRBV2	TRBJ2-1	CASSRSGRQNEQFF	TGTGCCAGCAGTAGGAGCGGGAGACAAAATGAGCAGTTCTTC
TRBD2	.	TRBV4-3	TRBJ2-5	CASSQFLAGGSKETQYF	TGCGCCAGCAGCCAATTCCTAGCGGGGGGATCCAAAGAGACCCAGTACTTC
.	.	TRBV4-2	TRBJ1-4	CASRKRPGVEEKLFF	TGTGCCAGCAGAAAGAGGCCGGGAGTCGAAGAAAAACTGTTTTTT
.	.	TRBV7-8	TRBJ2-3	CASSLGGSLYTDTQYF	TGTGCCAGCAGCTTAGGAGGGAGCCTTTACACAGATACGCAGTATTTT
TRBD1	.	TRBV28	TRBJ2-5	CASSLTGGSETQYF	TGTGCCAGCAGTTTGACAGGGGGCAGCGAGACCCAGTACTTC
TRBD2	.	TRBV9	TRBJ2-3	CASSVGLAGVDTQYF	TGTGCCAGCAGCGTAGGGCTAGCGGGAGTAGATACGCAGTATTTT
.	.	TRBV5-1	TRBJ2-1	CASSLGESGYNEQFF	TGCGCCAGCAGCTTGGGCGAGAGCGGGTACAATGAGCAGTTCTTC
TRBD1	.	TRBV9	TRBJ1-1	CASSVEGQGKTEAFF	TGTGCCAGCAGCGTAGAGGGACAGGGGAAGACTGAAGCTTTCTTT